The entry below describes one TCR beta chain. Using immunoSEQ multiplex PCR, the repertoire was profiled, and TCRdb retains in-frame clones only, with some absent. The table includes nearly 110,000 clones, 91% detected once. This sample was included in a study of T cell changes during pregnancy in multiple sclerosis. CDR1 and CDR2 (germline): SQVTM, ANQGSEA. V trimming: 5 bases; J trimming: 2 bases; junction bases outside the gene matches: 3. CDR3 length equals 12 residues. J is TRBJ2-7 and V is TRBV29-1; 7 bases agree with TRBD1. Specimen: peripheral blood, collected before pregnancy. This receptor was identified in a female donor with multiple sclerosis, enrolled in a pregnancy study. The CDR3 coding sequence is TGCAGCGTTCGGGACAGACCCTACGAGCAGTACTTC. Residues: CSVRDRPYEQYF.